This T cell receptor (beta chain) was documented in a study of shared clonotypes between healthy human individuals. General study points: Generation of non-shared clonotypes was less probable than generation of clonotypes shared by all four donors. Naive subsets tended to show greater estimated richness than memory subsets.

Nashville, Tennessee was home to all donors, each a Caucasian adult. As regards this clone: Its antigen remains unknown.

TCRdb keeps only in-frame clones here, not all; method: immunoSEQ multiplex PCR. The data show around 2.1 million clones, about 94% seen once. J lost 3 bases, V lost 0 bases, and 11 bases had no gene match. This CDR3 has 18 amino acids. CDR1 is WNHNN, CDR2 SYGVQD, per germline (reference sequence). This clonotype originated in a man aged 18 to 35 in good health. What was sequenced was naive CD4+ T cells sorted from blood. Subset specified: CD45RA+ positively selected. The chain has TRBV10-1 and TRBJ2-3, with 8 bases lining up with TRBD2. CDR3 in DNA: TGCGCCAGCAGTGAGTCGTCGAGTAGCGGGAAAAGAACAGATACGCAGTATTTT. Encoded protein: CASSESSSSGKRTDTQYF.